The rows below give T cell receptor beta chains drawn from one sample of a study of control samples from healthy donors and cancer patients. Generated by immunoSEQ multiplex PCR, the TCRdb table keeps only in-frame clones and is missing some. The sample includes roughly 100,000 clones, 75% to 90% of them seen just once. Sequences were obtained from PBMCs. These TCRs come from a man in his 60s with lung cancer. Each CDR3 is given with its conserved first and last residue. A D gene is named only where the DNA matches it firmly. Rows give clone size only sometimes, using once, few, many, or a class for an expanded clone.

TGTGCCTGGAGAGGGGCCACAGGGAACTATGGCTACACCTTC | CAWRGATGNYGYTF | TRBJ1-2 | - | - | TRBV30
TGTGCCAGCGGGGCAGGGGGCAACTACGAGCAGTACTTC | CASGAGGNYEQYF | TRBJ2-7 | - | TRBD1 | TRBV6-6
TGTGCCAGCTCAGGGGGGAGCTCCTATAATTCACCCCTCCACTTT | CASSGGSSYNSPLHF | TRBJ1-6 | once | - | TRBV18
TGCGCCAGCAGCTTAGGAGGTGAGGCCTACGAGCAGTACTTC | CASSLGGEAYEQYF | TRBJ2-7 | - | - | TRBV5-1
TGTGCCAGCAAACCTTTCGAGGGGTATCAGCCCCAGCATTTT | CASKPFEGYQPQHF | TRBJ1-5 | - | - | TRBV2
TGTGCCAGCAGCCCGCGTTCAGGGGGCGCCGAAGGCTACACCTTC | CASSPRSGGAEGYTF | TRBJ1-2 | - | TRBD1 | TRBV5-4
TGTGCCAGCAGTTACGGCCCCTCAAAGACCCAGTACTTC | CASSYGPSKTQYF | TRBJ2-5 | - | - | TRBV6-5
TGTGCCAGCAGTAGGACAGGTGATCTGGGCTACACCTTC | CASSRTGDLGYTF | TRBJ1-2 | - | TRBD1 | TRBV12-3/TRBV12-4
TGCGCCAGCGGAGGCACAGATACGCAGTATTTT | CASGGTDTQYF | TRBJ2-3 | - | - | TRBV5-1
TGTGCCAGCAGTTTAGAGACTTCAGAGACCCAGTACTTC | CASSLETSETQYF | TRBJ2-5 | - | - | TRBV12-3/TRBV12-4
TGTGCCAGCAGTTATTTTAGGGAGAACACTGAAGCTTTCTTT | CASSYFRENTEAFF | TRBJ1-1 | - | - | TRBV6-5
TGTGCCAGCACCTCAAAAGACAGGGGCGATACGCAGTATTTT | CASTSKDRGDTQYF | TRBJ2-3 | - | TRBD1 | TRBV2
TGTGCCAGCAGTGAAACAAGGAACACTGAAGCTTTCTTT | CASSETRNTEAFF | TRBJ1-1 | - | - | TRBV6-1
TGTGCCAGCAGTACAGGGGATTCTGGAAACACCATATATTTT | CASSTGDSGNTIYF | TRBJ1-3 | - | TRBD1 | TRBV6-5
TGCAGTGCTAGCCACGGAGAGACCCAGTACTTC | CSASHGETQYF | TRBJ2-5 | - | - | TRBV20-1
TGTGCCAGCAGTGAAGTATACAGAAACATTCAGTACTTC | CASSEVYRNIQYF | TRBJ2-4 | - | - | TRBV6-1
TGTGCCAGCTCATCCGGGACAGTACTTGAAGCTTTCTTT | CASSSGTVLEAFF | TRBJ1-1 | few | TRBD1 | TRBV18
TGCGCCAGCAGCTTAGCCTTTGGTGAGGGAAAGGGCTACACCTTC | CASSLAFGEGKGYTF | TRBJ1-2 | - | - | TRBV5-1
TGTGCCAGCAGCGTGGACGCGGGACTTTTCGGGCAGCCCCAGCATTTT | CASSVDAGLFGQPQHF | TRBJ1-5 | once | - | TRBV7-8
TGTGCCTGGAGTGTAAAAAGCTCTGGGGCCAACGTCCTGACTTTC | CAWSVKSSGANVLTF | TRBJ2-6 | - | - | TRBV30
TGTGCCAGCAGCCAAGGGTGGGACAGGGGGCGCGGCGAGACCCAGTACTTC | CASSQGWDRGRGETQYF | TRBJ2-5 | - | TRBD1 | TRBV7-3
TGTGCCAGCAGCTTAAGGTGGGGCGAGACCCAGTACTTC | CASSLRWGETQYF | TRBJ2-5 | - | - | TRBV7-2
TGTGCCACCAGCAGAGATTCGTCAGACGCTTTCTTT | CATSRDSSDAFF | TRBJ1-1 | few | - | TRBV15
TGTGCCAGCAGCGTAGATTCGGGTGGTGAGCAGTTCTTC | CASSVDSGGEQFF | TRBJ2-1 | - | - | TRBV9
TGCGCCAGCAGCTTGTGGGATGCGAACACTGAAGCTTTCTTT | CASSLWDANTEAFF | TRBJ1-1 | - | - | TRBV5-1
TGTGCCAGCAGCGGACAGGGCTACGAGCAGTACTTC | CASSGQGYEQYF | TRBJ2-7 | - | TRBD1 | TRBV25-1
TGTGCCTGGAGTGAAGGGTCCCTAGCCAAAAACATTCAGTACTTC | CAWSEGSLAKNIQYF | TRBJ2-4 | once | - | TRBV30
TGTGCCAGCAGCCAAGATTTAGCGGGGAACACAGATACGCAGTATTTT | CASSQDLAGNTDTQYF | TRBJ2-3 | - | TRBD2 | TRBV3-1/TRBV3-2
TGTGCCTGGAGTATCGCGTCCCACGGAGCTTTCTTT | CAWSIASHGAFF | TRBJ1-1 | - | - | TRBV30
TGTGCCTGGAGTTCTGTCACAGATACGCAGTATTTT | CAWSSVTDTQYF | TRBJ2-3 | - | - | TRBV30
TGTGCCAGCAGTGTAAAGACAGGGGGTTATAATTCACCCCTCCACTTT | CASSVKTGGYNSPLHF | TRBJ1-6 | - | TRBD1 | TRBV6-1
TGTGCCAGCAGCGATCAGGGGGCTGAAGCTTTCTTT | CASSDQGAEAFF | TRBJ1-1 | few | TRBD1 | TRBV12-3/TRBV12-4
TGTGCCAGCAGCCCCCCAGGGACAGGGGGCGTCGGTGAAAAACTGTTTTTT | CASSPPGTGGVGEKLFF | TRBJ1-4 | few | TRBD1 | TRBV9
TGCAGCGTGAATCCCGGGGTCTACAATGAGCAGTTCTTC | CSVNPGVYNEQFF | TRBJ2-1 | - | - | TRBV29-1
TGTGCCAGCTCACCAGTTATAGGAGAAAACAATGAGCAGTTCTTC | CASSPVIGENNEQFF | TRBJ2-1 | - | - | TRBV18
TGTGCCAGAAGCTTGGGCGGACCTAACCCTAGGGAGCCCCAGCATTTT | CARSLGGPNPREPQHF | TRBJ1-5 | once | - | TRBV5-3
TGTGCCAGCAATCCGGGACAGGGAAACTATGGCTACACCTTC | CASNPGQGNYGYTF | TRBJ1-2 | - | TRBD1 | TRBV6-5
TGTGCCAGCAGCTTAGCGCAATTGGGACAGGAGCAGTTCTTC | CASSLAQLGQEQFF | TRBJ2-1 | - | TRBD1 | TRBV7-2
TGTGCAAGTCGCCGCAAGGGGACAGGGCCCTACGAGCAGTACTTC | CASRRKGTGPYEQYF | TRBJ2-7 | - | - | TRBV12-2
TGTGCCAGCAGCCGTATAATGACGGGCCGTTACTCCTACGAGCAGTACTTC | CASSRIMTGRYSYEQYF | TRBJ2-7 | - | - | TRBV3-1/TRBV3-2
TGTGCCATCACCCTCGACCTGAACACTGAAGCTTTCTTT | CAITLDLNTEAFF | TRBJ1-1 | once | - | TRBV10-3
TGTGCCAGCAGTGAAGAATTACTCTCCATTCAGTACTTC | CASSEELLSIQYF | TRBJ2-4 | - | - | TRBV6-1
TGTGCCAGTACCCGAGACAGGCAATTTTATGGCTACACCTTC | CASTRDRQFYGYTF | TRBJ1-2 | - | - | TRBV19
TGCGCCAGCAGCTTGTGGGCCGCCGGGGGCACAGATACGCAGTATTTT | CASSLWAAGGTDTQYF | TRBJ2-3 | - | - | TRBV5-1